These 26 T cell receptor beta chains originate from one sample sequenced in a study of T cell changes during pregnancy in multiple sclerosis (dated by TCRdb to about 2019). Libraries were constructed by the immunoSEQ multiplex PCR assay. TCRdb carries this immuneACCESS record with in-frame sequences only. Its versions omit some clonotypes, under half of them owing to an unresolved V gene in the studies checked, with the rest unexplained. Present in this sample are approximately 47,000 clones, around 90% of which were seen just once. Clones ranked in the top ten supply roughly 2% of the sample. The sequencing here drew on peripheral blood, taken in the first trimester of pregnancy. These receptors were obtained from a female donor with multiple sclerosis, enrolled in a pregnancy study.

This sequence joins TRBV5-6 and TRBJ2-3; 9 bases agree with TRBD2. This CDR3 comprises 15 residues. V shed 2 bases, J shed 8 bases, and the junction held 9 bases outside the gene matches. The germline gives CDR1 SGHDT, CDR2 YYEEEE. The CDR3 sequence is CASSLLAGFQGTQYF. The CDR3 DNA follows: TGTGCCAGCAGCTTACTAGCGGGCTTCCAAGGTACGCAGTATTTT. Variable domain in full (rest from reference TRBV5-6 and TRBJ2-3): DAGVTQSPTHLIKTRGQQVTLRCSPKSGHDTVSWYQQALGQGPQFIFQYYEEEERQRGNFPDRFSGHQFPNYSSELNVNALLLGDSALYLCASSLLAGFQGTQYFGPGTRLTVL.

The chain carries TRBV30 and TRBJ1-3; perhaps TRBD1 as D (6 bases). Per the germline V gene, CDR1 is GTSNPN and CDR2 is SVGIG (reference sequence). The CDR3 contains 16 residues. Deletions cut 4 bases from V and 6 bases from J, with 22 bases between. The CDR3 region has the DNA TGTGCCTGGACCGTAGGGGGATCATTGCTTGAAAACACCATATATTTT. It is translated as CAWTVGGSLLENTIYF.

The gene calls are TRBV27 and TRBJ2-5; no clear D. V was pared by 3 bases and J by 3 bases, with 8 bases between. The CDR3 covers 13 residues. Germline-derived CDR1 and CDR2 are MNHEY and SMNVEV (reference sequence). This CDR3 reads CASSLHRKETQYF. The CDR3 DNA sequence: TGTGCCAGCAGTTTGCACAGAAAAGAGACCCAGTACTTC.

The V gene is TRBV6-5, the J gene TRBJ1-1, with 9 positions matching TRBD1. The CDR3 has 14 amino acids. Germline-derived CDR1 and CDR2 are MNHEY and SVGAGI. The V and J ends lost 1 base and 3 bases, in that order; junction bases with no gene match: 0. CDR3 sequence: CASSYWTGDTEAFF. Written as DNA, the CDR3 is TGTGCCAGCAGTTACTGGACAGGGGACACTGAAGCTTTCTTT.

This sequence joins TRBV6-4 and TRBJ2-1, with TRBD2 matching 7 bases. The CDR3 is 16 residues long. The V gene's germline CDR1 is MRHNA and CDR2 SNTAGT. V lost 5 bases to trimming and J lost 0 bases; unmatched junction nucleotides: 7. DNA for the CDR3: TGTGCCAGCAGTCTCCTCAGCGGGGTCTCCTACAATGAGCAGTTCTTC. The encoded protein is CASSLLSGVSYNEQFF.

The table lists this clone with a few counts. V is TRBV7-3 and J is TRBJ1-2; a possible D gene is TRBD1 (5 bases). CDR1 SGHTA and CDR2 FQGTGA come from the germline V gene. There are 15 residues in the CDR3. Trimming shortened V by 5 bases and J by 4 bases, and 17 bases separated the two germline ends. CDR3 protein: CASSPSAGGGYGYTF. The CDR3 nucleotides are TGTGCCAGCAGCCCTAGTGCGGGGGGAGGCTATGGCTACACCTTC.

J is TRBJ1-1 and V is TRBV7-9; tentative D call: TRBD1 (5 bases). Germline-derived CDR1 and CDR2 are SEHNR and FQNEAQ (reference sequence). The CDR3 spans 13 residues. V lost 2 bases, J lost 7 bases, and 11 bases lay in between. The CDR3 coding sequence is TGTGCCAGCAGCTTATTTGGCAGGGTTGAAGCTTTCTTT. Protein product: CASSLFGRVEAFF.

This chain connects TRBV5-1 to TRBJ2-3, with TRBD1 matching 8 bases. Germline assignment: CDR1 SGHRS and CDR2 YFSETQ. The V and J ends lost 0 bases and 2 bases, in that order; junction bases with no gene match: 5. CDR3 length: 16 amino acids. The CDR3 sequence is CASSLEGDRNTDTQYF. CDR3 DNA sequence: TGCGCCAGCAGCTTGGAGGGGGACAGGAACACAGATACGCAGTATTTT.

This chain connects TRBV6-1 to TRBJ2-1; D is uncertain. This CDR3 has 15 residues. Between the trimmed V and J ends, which lost 10 bases and 8 bases, there was a span of 24 bases. Per the germline V gene, CDR1 is MNHNS and CDR2 is SASEGT. The CDR3 DNA is TGTGCCACCAACGACCGGGTCGATTCTTTCGATGAGCAGTTCTTC. Translating gives CATNDRVDSFDEQFF.

The genes are TRBV27 and TRBJ2-2, with 8 positions matching TRBD1. CDR3 length equals 15 residues. In germline, CDR1 is MNHEY, CDR2 SMNVEV (reference sequence). The V gene end was trimmed by 3 bases and the J gene end by 9 bases; junction bases not matched to a gene: 9. Written as DNA, the CDR3 is TGTGCCAGCAGTTTTTACCGACAGGGGATCTGGGAGCTGTTTTTT. It encodes CASSFYRQGIWELFF.

V and J are TRBV6-6 and TRBJ1-3; the D is unclear. The CDR3 length is 15 residues. V was shortened by 4 bases and J by 0 bases, with 10 bases between the two germline ends. The V gene's germline CDR1 is MNHNY and CDR2 SVGAGI (reference sequence). The CDR3 loop is CASSFTAFSGNTIYF. The CDR3 DNA sequence: TGTGCCAGCAGTTTTACAGCCTTCTCTGGAAACACCATATATTTT.

V usage is TRBV5-1 and J usage is TRBJ2-1; D perhaps matches TRBD1 (5 bases). Germline V gene lookup returns CDR1 SGHRS and CDR2 YFSETQ. V lost 0 bases to trimming and J lost 10 bases, with 11 bases between them. The CDR3 has 13 amino acids. The CDR3 sequence: CASSLVGLGEQFF. In DNA, the CDR3 is TGCGCCAGCAGCTTGGTGGGGCTCGGGGAGCAGTTCTTC.

As to this clone: This CDR3 is also generated by other DNA sequences in the sample. The chain combines TRBV4-1 with TRBJ1-1; tentative D call: TRBD1 (5 bases). CDR1 is MGHRA and CDR2 is YSYEKL in the germline V gene. The CDR3 has 13 amino acids. The V end lost 4 bases, the J end lost 0 bases, and 6 bases lay between the germline ends. CDR3 protein: CASSRQMNTEAFF. DNA of the CDR3: TGCGCCAGCAGCCGACAGATGAACACTGAAGCTTTCTTT.

Here the CDR3 DNA reads TGTGCCAGCAGCCCGGTCCCAGATACGCAGTATTTT. It codes for CASSPVPDTQYF. The V call is TRBV2, the J call TRBJ2-3; D not certain. Looked up from germline, CDR1 is SNHLY and CDR2 is FYNNEI. The CDR3 runs 12 residues. Trimming removed 6 bases from V and 4 bases from J, with 8 bases in between.

This clone was seen just once. V and J are TRBV10-3 and TRBJ1-1; the match to TRBD1 covers 8 bases. Trimming removed 0 bases from V and 0 bases from J; junction bases left unmatched: 3. The CDR3 covers 16 residues. The germline CDR1 and CDR2 sequences are ENHRY and SYGVKD. CDR3 in amino acids: CAISESRQGLNTEAFF. CDR3 bases: TGTGCCATCAGTGAGTCCCGACAGGGGTTGAACACTGAAGCTTTCTTT.

The chain recombines TRBV5-1 with TRBJ1-1, with 8 bases identical to TRBD1. CDR3 size: 14 residues. With 2 bases clipped from V and 3 bases from J, the junction kept 3 bases outside the gene matches. Germline CDR1 reads SGHRS; CDR2 reads YFSETQ. The CDR3 DNA reads TGCGCCAGCAGCTTACAGGGGGGTGACACTGAAGCTTTCTTT. It yields the protein CASSLQGGDTEAFF.

The V gene is TRBV19, the J gene TRBJ1-2, with D tentatively TRBD1 (5 bases). In germline, CDR1 is LNHDA, CDR2 SQIVND (reference sequence). V shed 6 bases and J shed 1 base, with 12 bases lying between them. This CDR3 comprises 14 residues. CDR3 amino acids: CASSVRDYNYGYTF. DNA of the CDR3: TGTGCCAGTAGCGTTCGGGACTATAACTATGGCTACACCTTC.

This clone was seen a few times. The chain couples TRBV28 to TRBJ2-2; the D gene is possibly TRBD2 (5 bases). The germline CDR1 and CDR2 sequences are MDHEN and SYDVKM. V dropped 8 bases and J dropped 0 bases, with 10 bases sitting between them. The CDR3 is 14 amino acids. The CDR3 region has the DNA TGTGCCAGCGGGAGATTAGCGAACACCGGGGAGCTGTTTTTT. It codes for CASGRLANTGELFF.

The chain couples TRBV5-1 to TRBJ2-1, with 7 bases lining up with TRBD1. CDR1 is SGHRS, CDR2 YFSETQ, per germline. Trimming at V came to 7 bases and at J to 0 bases, leaving 7 bases not matched to a gene. This CDR3 contains 15 residues. CDR3 DNA sequence: TGCGCCAGCCAAACAGGGGAGAGCTCCTACAATGAGCAGTTCTTC. Residues: CASQTGESSYNEQFF.

The rearrangement uses TRBV7-6 and TRBJ1-3; D is ambiguous. The CDR3 has 19 residues. V was cut by 1 base and J by 6 bases, with 25 bases left in between. In germline, CDR1 is SGHVS, CDR2 FNYEAQ. This chain's CDR3 is CASSLDEVGVETAKNTIYF. The CDR3 nucleotides read TGTGCCAGCAGCTTAGACGAAGTTGGAGTTGAGACGGCGAAAAACACCATATATTTT.

The genes are TRBV30 and TRBJ2-1; no clear D. V lost 0 bases to trimming and J lost 5 bases, with 11 bases between them. There are 14 residues in the CDR3. The germline gives CDR1 GTSNPN, CDR2 SVGIG (reference sequence). Here the CDR3 DNA reads TGTGCCTGGAGTGTAGTTGGGCCCCACAATGAGCAGTTCTTC. Protein product: CAWSVVGPHNEQFF.

This clone was counted a few times. This rearrangement joins TRBV2 to TRBJ1-3; no definite D call. This CDR3 contains 14 residues. Trimming took off 7 bases at V and 1 base at J, with 11 bases between the two ends. Looked up from germline, CDR1 is SNHLY and CDR2 is FYNNEI. CDR3 nucleotide sequence: TGTGCCAGCAACGGAGGTGTATCTGGAAACACCATATATTTT. Translated: CASNGGVSGNTIYF.

The chain combines TRBV7-8 with TRBJ2-3; D is possibly TRBD2 (7 bases). The length of the CDR3 is 16 residues. V dropped 5 bases and J dropped 5 bases, with 20 bases sitting between them. CDR1 is SGHVS, CDR2 FQNEAQ, per germline. Here the CDR3 DNA reads TGTGCCAGCAGCGCGATCCGCGGGGGCAGGGAAGATACGCAGTATTTT. The encoded protein is CASSAIRGGREDTQYF.

The chain is built from TRBV11-2 and TRBJ1-6, with 8 bases lining up with TRBD1. The J segment lost 7 bases and the V segment lost 4 bases, leaving 12 bases of the junction unmatched. The CDR3 totals 17 residues. Germline CDR1 SGHAT, CDR2 FQNNGV. The CDR3 bases are TGTGCCAGCAGCTCGCCTCGGACAGGGTACCCCAATTCACCCCTCCACTTT. Its protein product is CASSSPRTGYPNSPLHF.

The chain employs TRBV4-3 and TRBJ2-3; 7 bases match TRBD1. Germline trimming cut 4 bases from V and 1 base from J; bases unmatched to any gene: 8. The CDR3 has 16 amino acids. Per germline, CDR1 LGHNA and CDR2 YSLEER. The CDR3 sequence: CASSRERGQRTDTQYF. DNA for the CDR3: TGCGCCAGCAGCCGAGAGAGGGGACAGCGCACAGATACGCAGTATTTT.

The chain is built from TRBV19 and TRBJ1-2; 7 nucleotides line up with TRBD1. V lost 7 bases and J lost 4; bases outside the gene matches: 12. This CDR3 is 15 amino acids long. Looked up from germline, CDR1 is LNHDA and CDR2 is SQIVND (reference sequence). The CDR3 coding sequence is TGTGCCAGTAACATGAATATGGGACAGCCCTATGGCTACACCTTC. This translates into CASNMNMGQPYGYTF. The full variable domain, its missing parts supplied by reference TRBV19 and TRBJ1-2, is DGGITQSPKYLFRKEGQNVTLSCEQNLNHDAMYWYRQDPGQGLRLIYYSQIVNDFQKGDIAEGYSVSREKKESFPLTVTSAQKNPTAFYLCASNMNMGQPYGYTFGSGTRLTVV.